The entry below describes one TCR beta chain. Its matching antigen is unknown. Measured with immunoSEQ multiplex PCR; TCRdb has only the in-frame clones, and not every one. Here the sample spans over 100,000 clones, around 89% being singletons. The data were taken from a study of T cell responses to AZD1222 COVID-19 vaccine. Study background: Some second doses came at about 4 weeks and others at about 12 weeks; these were pooled. Broader study findings: Clonal diversity may have been underestimated, and the donors were mostly white British, with more females than males. Two doses of AZD1222 preceded a rise in Spike-specific TCR breadth and depth. Across spike, vaccine-associated CD4 TCRs were found, dominant at 160-218 and 743-854.

The sequence came from an adult in good health. The sequences come from peripheral blood, collected on day 0 of AZD1222 vaccination.

The CDR3 loop reads CASSFGRLKSYEQYF. In nucleotides, the CDR3 is TGTGCCAGCAGTTTCGGACGGTTAAAATCCTACGAGCAGTACTTC. This chain joins TRBV3-1 (or the pseudogene TRBV3-2) and TRBJ2-7; no clear D gene. From germline, CDR1 is LGHDT and CDR2 YNNKEL (reference sequence). Trimming pared 6 bases from V and 1 base from J, leaving 16 bases between. CDR3 length equals 15 residues.